The clone carrying this T cell receptor beta chain turned up a few times. RNA transcripts yielded amplified TCR beta CDR3 regions. HTBI primers were the set used in a first-round RT-PCR of the TCR CDR3. TCRdb used MiXCR to reprocess the multiplex PCR reads, holding one entry per CDR3 protein. Found here are 300,000 to 450,000 distinct CDR3 sequences, around a quarter of them singletons; the top ten hold around four fifths. These data belong to a study of T cells in Graves' hyperthyroidism and ophthalmopathy. Not enrolled were patients with uncontrolled infection, other autoimmune disease, pregnancy or lactation. Thyroid ultrasound, orbital computed tomography, clinical symptoms, and serum thyroxine and TRAb underpinned diagnoses. This CDR3 has 18 residues. Germline CDR1 and CDR2: SGHDT and YYEEEE. Trimming at V came to 2 bases and at J to 0 bases, leaving 3 bases not matched to a gene.

The sample was blood. V and J are TRBV5-6 and TRBJ2-2, with 14 nucleotides matching TRBD2. The clonotype comes from a man between 45 and 60 years old with Graves' hyperthyroidism. The DNA for the CDR3 is TGTGCCAGCAGCTTCCGGACTAGCGGGAGGACGAACACCGGGGAGCTGTTTTTT. It yields the protein CASSFRTSGRTNTGELFF.